At least ten counts were recorded for the clone carrying this T cell receptor beta chain. Its cognate antigen is unknown. The sample belongs to a study of T-cell memory formation after mild COVID-19. For the study at large: TCR clusters largely stayed donor specific. General observations from the study: Most CD4+ clones that shrank were in CM and EM, while CD8+ ones turned up in EMRA.

Germline V lookup: CDR1 SGHRS, CDR2 YFSETQ. CDR3 length equals 17 residues. The V gene lost 0 bases and the J gene lost 4 bases, with 18 bases spanning the gap. From the 5' RACE reads, TCRdb called clonotypes with MiXCR, one entry per CDR3 protein. The sample comprises a few hundred thousand distinct CDR3 sequences, around 28% of which are singletons, and less than 15% rests with the top ten. This sequence originates from an adult woman who had mild COVID-19 (a few samples of this study predate the infection). Cell type and time point are not known. The chain couples TRBV5-1 to TRBJ2-3; D remains ambiguous. Input material: PBMCs or a T cell subset sorted from them (not recorded which). CDR3 coding DNA: TGCGCCAGCAGCTTGGAGGGCACGAGGCCTGGCGCAGATACGCAGTATTTT. Its translation: CASSLEGTRPGADTQYF.